This TCR beta chain was recorded in a study of shared clonotypes between healthy human individuals. This CDR3 spans 14 amino acids. Germline V gives CDR1 ENHRY, CDR2 SYGVKD. The V end lost 8 bases, the J end lost 0 bases, and 14 bases lay between the germline ends. Every immunoSEQ plate was one replicate of a subset's evenly spread DNA. Spread over ten immunoSEQ deep assay plates, unsorted PBMC DNA underwent sequencing. Measured with immunoSEQ multiplex PCR; TCRdb has only the in-frame clones, and not every one. The table records hundreds of thousands of clones, about 85% of them present only once. The V and J genes are TRBV10-3 and TRBJ2-7; TRBD1 or TRBD2 may be the D gene (5 bases each). The receptor was derived from a woman aged 40 to 49 in good health. Some clones in this sample may be carry-over from other donors' samples. Sequencing used PBMCs. CDR3 sequence reads: CAIAGGDLSYEQYF. The CDR3 region has the DNA TGTGCCATCGCTGGGGGAGACCTCTCCTACGAGCAGTACTTC.